Following are 16 T cell receptor beta chains from one sample sequenced in a study of cytomegalovirus exposure and HLA in healthy donors. With 60 Vbeta and 13 Jbeta primers, the PCR was carried out. Profiling relied on immunoSEQ multiplex PCR, and the TCRdb table lists in-frame clones only, not all of them. The sample shows about 120,000 clones, about four fifths of them seen only once. Sequencing was performed on PBMCs. The receptor source for this set is a woman in her 40s in good health and CMV-seronegative.

The genes are TRBV5-6 and TRBJ2-3, with 7 nucleotides matching TRBD2. The CDR3 has 15 residues. Trimming at V came to 4 bases and at J to 2 bases, leaving 7 bases not matched to a gene. Looked up from germline, CDR1 is SGHDT and CDR2 is YYEEEE. CDR3 sequence: CASSPGTTDTDTQYF. CDR3 DNA sequence: TGTGCCAGCAGCCCCGGGACTACAGACACAGATACGCAGTATTTT. Drawing the rest from reference TRBV5-6 and TRBJ2-3, the complete variable domain is DAGVTQSPTHLIKTRGQQVTLRCSPKSGHDTVSWYQQALGQGPQFIFQYYEEEERQRGNFPDRFSGHQFPNYSSELNVNALLLGDSALYLCASSPGTTDTDTQYFGPGTRLTVL.

The chain recombines TRBV30 with TRBJ2-7; D perhaps matches TRBD1 (6 bases). The CDR3 runs 14 residues. V lost 5 bases to trimming and J lost 0 bases, with 14 bases between them. The germline gives CDR1 GTSNPN, CDR2 SVGIG (reference sequence). For the CDR3, the DNA is TGTGCCTGGGCGGTACAGGGTATCTCCTACGAGCAGTACTTC. Its translation: CAWAVQGISYEQYF.

The sample holds a few counts of this clone. The chain links TRBV6-1 to TRBJ2-7, with 10 bases that match TRBD1. Trimming at V came to 6 bases and at J to 1 base, leaving 3 bases not matched to a gene. CDR1 MNHNS and CDR2 SASEGT come from the germline V gene. CDR3 length: 14 amino acids. The CDR3 sequence is CASRPGQGSYEQYF. CDR3 nucleotide sequence: TGTGCCAGCAGACCGGGACAGGGGTCCTACGAGCAGTACTTC.

J is TRBJ1-1 and V is TRBV19; D is possibly TRBD1 (5 bases). This CDR3 contains 15 residues. The V and J ends lost 7 bases and 2 bases respectively, with 17 bases between them. The germline V gene encodes CDR1 LNHDA and CDR2 SQIVND (reference sequence). DNA of the CDR3: TGTGCCAGTACTCGGGTCTCTAGGGGAAACACTGAAGCTTTCTTT. This codes for CASTRVSRGNTEAFF.

The chain couples TRBV4-1 to TRBJ1-2; possibly TRBD1 for D (6 bases). Germline V gene data show CDR1 as MGHRA and CDR2 as YSYEKL. The CDR3 spans 15 residues. V was pared by 4 bases and J by 2 bases, with 14 bases between. The chain's CDR3 is CASSPQGQGNYGYTF. The CDR3 DNA is TGCGCCAGCAGCCCACAAGGCCAGGGGAACTATGGCTACACCTTC.

V usage is TRBV29-1 and J usage is TRBJ2-7; 12 bases match TRBD2. The ends lost 5 bases at V and 7 bases at J; junction bases unmatched: 9. Germline lookup yields CDR1 SQVTM and CDR2 ANQGSEA. This CDR3 contains 14 residues. This chain's CDR3 is CSVLGLAGSGEQYF. The CDR3 bases are TGCAGCGTTCTAGGACTAGCGGGGAGTGGGGAGCAGTACTTC.

This rearrangement joins TRBV7-8 to TRBJ2-4, with 12 bases aligning to TRBD2. This CDR3 region has 18 residues. J was trimmed by 5 bases and V by 1 base; bases with no gene match: 9. CDR1 and CDR2 (germline): SGHVS, FQNEAQ. CDR3 in DNA: TGTGCCAGCAGCTTAGATGCCCTAGCGGGGGGGCCTCAAAACATTCAGTACTTC. It is translated as CASSLDALAGGPQNIQYF.

The V and J genes are TRBV7-2 and TRBJ1-5; D not resolved. Between the trimmed V and J ends, which lost 2 bases and 4 bases, there was a span of 3 bases. The CDR3 sequence is 12 residues long. The germline V gene encodes CDR1 SGHTA and CDR2 FQGNSA. The CDR3 region has the DNA TGTGCCAGCAGCTTACCAAATCAGCCCCAGCATTTT. This codes for CASSLPNQPQHF.

The genes are TRBV7-9 and TRBJ2-5; TRBD1 matches 7 bases. V lost 8 bases, J lost 1 base, and 10 bases stayed unmatched. The germline V gene has CDR1 SEHNR and CDR2 FQNEAQ (reference sequence). The CDR3 is 15 amino acids. CDR3: CASAQPRDSQETQYF. The CDR3 DNA is TGTGCCAGCGCGCAACCTAGGGACAGCCAAGAGACCCAGTACTTC.

The gene calls are TRBV5-4 and TRBJ1-1, with TRBD1 as a possible D gene (5 bases). This CDR3 spans 13 amino acids. Per germline, CDR1 SGHNT and CDR2 YYREEE (reference sequence). Trimming took off 5 bases at V and 1 base at J, with 9 bases between the two ends. CDR3 DNA: TGTGCCAGCAGGGGGGGGGAGAACACTGAAGCTTTCTTT. This encodes CASRGGENTEAFF.

In this sample, this clone turned up once. The rearrangement joins TRBV19 to TRBJ1-1; D remains unclear. V gave up 3 bases and J gave up 1 base, with 15 bases separating them. The CDR3 contains 16 residues. Germline V CDR1 and CDR2: LNHDA, SQIVND (reference sequence). This chain's CDR3 is CASSILVQTSNTEAFF. The DNA of the CDR3 is TGTGCCAGTAGTATCCTCGTACAGACATCGAACACTGAAGCTTTCTTT. Together with reference TRBV19 and TRBJ1-1, the CDR3 gives the full variable domain: DGGITQSPKYLFRKEGQNVTLSCEQNLNHDAMYWYRQDPGQGLRLIYYSQIVNDFQKGDIAEGYSVSREKKESFPLTVTSAQKNPTAFYLCASSILVQTSNTEAFFGQGTRLTVV.

The rearrangement joins TRBV5-1 to TRBJ2-7; 15 nucleotides agree with TRBD2. Germline CDR1 and CDR2: SGHRS and YFSETQ. The J segment lost 5 bases and the V segment lost 4 bases, leaving 7 bases of the junction unmatched. CDR3 size: 16 residues. The CDR3 DNA follows: TGCGCCAGCAGCCCCGGACTAGCGGGAGGGTTGAACGAGCAGTACTTC. Protein sequence: CASSPGLAGGLNEQYF.

This clone was observed a single time. The chain uses TRBV20-1 and TRBJ2-3; D gene uncertain. The CDR3 covers 11 residues. Per germline, CDR1 DFQATT and CDR2 SNEGSKA (reference sequence). The germline V and J ends were trimmed by 2 bases and 6 bases, with 6 bases remaining between them. This chain's CDR3 is CSARISDTQYF. In nucleotides, the CDR3 is TGCAGTGCTAGAATTTCGGATACGCAGTATTTT.

This clone appeared a few times. V and J are TRBV4-2 and TRBJ1-2; 9 nucleotides line up with TRBD1. The CDR3 is 13 residues long. Germline-derived CDR1 and CDR2 are LGHNA and YNFKEQ. The trim removed 5 bases at V and 2 bases at J, leaving 0 bases unmatched. The CDR3 is CASSGQGNYGYTF. CDR3 DNA sequence: TGTGCCAGCAGCGGACAGGGGAACTATGGCTACACCTTC.

J is TRBJ2-1 and V is TRBV5-8, with 9 positions matching TRBD2. Germline CDR1 reads SGHTS; CDR2 reads YDEGEE. CDR3 length: 13 residues. V was pared by 8 bases and J by 2 bases, with 2 bases of the junction left unmatched. DNA for the CDR3: TGTGCCAGAGCTAGCGGGGCCTACAATGAGCAGTTCTTC. It specifies CARASGAYNEQFF.

The genes are TRBV14 and TRBJ2-3, with D possibly matching TRBD1 (6 bases). This CDR3 has 15 residues. V lost 1 base to trimming and J lost 6 bases, with 14 bases between them. Germline V gene lookup returns CDR1 SGHDN and CDR2 FVKESK. The CDR3 is CASSQVVGAPDTQYF. DNA for the CDR3: TGTGCCAGCAGCCAAGTCGTGGGGGCGCCGGATACGCAGTATTTT.